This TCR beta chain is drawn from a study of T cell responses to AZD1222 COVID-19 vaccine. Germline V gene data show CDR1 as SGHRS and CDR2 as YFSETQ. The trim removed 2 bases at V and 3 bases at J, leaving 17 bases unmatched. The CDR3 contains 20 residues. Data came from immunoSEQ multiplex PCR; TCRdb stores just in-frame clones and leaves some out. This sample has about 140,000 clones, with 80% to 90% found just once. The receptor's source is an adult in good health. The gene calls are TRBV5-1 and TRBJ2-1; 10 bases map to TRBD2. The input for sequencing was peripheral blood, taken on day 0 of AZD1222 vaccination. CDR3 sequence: CASSFRGRDSSGRSYNEQFF. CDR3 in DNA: TGCGCCAGCAGCTTCAGGGGGAGGGATAGTAGCGGGAGGAGCTACAATGAGCAGTTCTTC.